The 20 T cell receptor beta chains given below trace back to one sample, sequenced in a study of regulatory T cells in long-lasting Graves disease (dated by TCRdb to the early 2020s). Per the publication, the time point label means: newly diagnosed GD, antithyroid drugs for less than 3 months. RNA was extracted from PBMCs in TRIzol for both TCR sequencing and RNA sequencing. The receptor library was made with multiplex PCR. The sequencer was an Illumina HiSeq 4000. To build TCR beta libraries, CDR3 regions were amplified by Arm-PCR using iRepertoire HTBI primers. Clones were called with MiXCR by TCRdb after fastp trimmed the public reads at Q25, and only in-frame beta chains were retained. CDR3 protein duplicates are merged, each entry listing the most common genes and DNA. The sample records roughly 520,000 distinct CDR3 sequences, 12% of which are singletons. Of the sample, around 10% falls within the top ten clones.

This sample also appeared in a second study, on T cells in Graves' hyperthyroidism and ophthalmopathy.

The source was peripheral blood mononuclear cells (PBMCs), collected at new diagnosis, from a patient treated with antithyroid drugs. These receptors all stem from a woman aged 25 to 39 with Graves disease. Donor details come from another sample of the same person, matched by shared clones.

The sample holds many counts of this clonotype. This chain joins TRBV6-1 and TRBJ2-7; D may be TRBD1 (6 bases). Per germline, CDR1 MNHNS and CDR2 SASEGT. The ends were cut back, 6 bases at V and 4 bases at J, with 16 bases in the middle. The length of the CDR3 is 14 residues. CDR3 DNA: TGTGCCAGCAGCCTCGGACAGATCACTTACGAGCAGTACTTC. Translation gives CASSLGQITYEQYF.

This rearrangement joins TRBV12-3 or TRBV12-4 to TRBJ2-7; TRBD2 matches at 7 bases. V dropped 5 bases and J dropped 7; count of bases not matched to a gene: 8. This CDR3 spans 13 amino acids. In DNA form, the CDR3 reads TGTGCCAGCAGTCGGACTAGACACTCAGAGCAGTACTTC. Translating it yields CASSRTRHSEQYF.

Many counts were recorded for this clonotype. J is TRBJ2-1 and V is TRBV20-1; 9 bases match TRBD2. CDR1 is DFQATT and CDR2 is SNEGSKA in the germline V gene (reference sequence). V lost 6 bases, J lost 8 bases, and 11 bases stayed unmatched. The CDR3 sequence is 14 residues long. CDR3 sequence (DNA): TGCAGTGCCAAGGAGGGACTAGCAGTCGATGAGCAGTTCTTC. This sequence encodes CSAKEGLAVDEQFF.

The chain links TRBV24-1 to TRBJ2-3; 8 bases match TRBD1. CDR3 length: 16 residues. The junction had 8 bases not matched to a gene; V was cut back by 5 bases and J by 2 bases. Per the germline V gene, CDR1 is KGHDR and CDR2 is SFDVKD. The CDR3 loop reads CATSVRIQGATDTQYF. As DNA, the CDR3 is TGTGCCACCAGTGTAAGAATTCAGGGGGCCACAGATACGCAGTATTTT.

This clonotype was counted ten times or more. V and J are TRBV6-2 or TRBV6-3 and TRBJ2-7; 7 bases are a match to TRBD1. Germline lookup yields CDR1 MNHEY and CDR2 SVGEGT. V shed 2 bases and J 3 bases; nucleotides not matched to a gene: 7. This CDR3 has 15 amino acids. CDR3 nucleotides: TGTGCCAGCAGTTACCAGGGACAGTTTCACTACGAGCAGTACTTC. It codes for CASSYQGQFHYEQYF.

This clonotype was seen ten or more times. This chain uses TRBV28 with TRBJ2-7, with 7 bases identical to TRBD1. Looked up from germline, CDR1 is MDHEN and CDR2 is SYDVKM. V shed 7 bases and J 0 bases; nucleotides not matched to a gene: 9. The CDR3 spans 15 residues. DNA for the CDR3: TGTGCCAGCACGGGGACAGACGCTAGCTCCTACGAGCAGTACTTC. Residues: CASTGTDASSYEQYF.

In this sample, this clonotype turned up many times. The CDR3 reads CASSLTRHEQYF. The CDR3, as DNA: TGTGCCAGCAGCCTTACAAGACACGAGCAGTACTTC. V usage is TRBV11-2 and J usage is TRBJ2-7; D ambiguous. The germline CDR1 and CDR2 sequences are SGHAT and FQNNGV. The CDR3 covers 12 residues. Trimming removed 5 bases from V and 5 bases from J, with 10 bases in between. Variable domain in full (rest from reference TRBV11-2 and TRBJ2-7): EAGVAQSPRYKIIEKRQSVAFWCNPISGHATLYWYQQILGQGPKLLIQFQNNGVVDDSQLPKDRFSAERLKGVDSTLKIQPAKLEDSAVYLCASSLTRHEQYFGPGTRLTVT.

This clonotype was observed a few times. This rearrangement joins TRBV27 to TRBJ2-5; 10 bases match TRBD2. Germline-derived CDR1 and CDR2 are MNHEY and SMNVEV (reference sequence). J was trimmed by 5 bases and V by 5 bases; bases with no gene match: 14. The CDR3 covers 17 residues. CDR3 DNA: TGTGCCAGCAGTCGCTACGGGCTAGCGGGAGAGTGGGAGACCCAGTACTTC. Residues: CASSRYGLAGEWETQYF.

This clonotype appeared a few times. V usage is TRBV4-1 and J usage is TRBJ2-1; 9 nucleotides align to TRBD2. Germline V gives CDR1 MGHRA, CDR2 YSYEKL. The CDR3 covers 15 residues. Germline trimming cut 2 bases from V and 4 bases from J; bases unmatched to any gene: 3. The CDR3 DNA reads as TGCGCCAGCAGCCAAAGGACTAGCGCTTACAATGAGCAGTTCTTC. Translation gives CASSQRTSAYNEQFF.

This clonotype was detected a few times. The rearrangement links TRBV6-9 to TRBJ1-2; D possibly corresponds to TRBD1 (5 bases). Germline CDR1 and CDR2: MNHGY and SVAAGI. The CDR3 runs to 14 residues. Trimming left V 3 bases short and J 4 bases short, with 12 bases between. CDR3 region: CASSYFQGGYGYTF. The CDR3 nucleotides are TGTGCCAGCAGTTACTTCCAGGGTGGCTATGGCTACACCTTC.

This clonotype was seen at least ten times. The CDR3 sequence: CASSSTGISETQYF. DNA for the CDR3: TGTGCCAGTAGTTCGACGGGAATCTCGGAGACCCAGTACTTC. The V gene is TRBV19, the J gene TRBJ2-5; a weak D match, TRBD2 (5 bases). This CDR3 is 14 amino acids long. V dropped 5 bases and J dropped 5 bases, with 15 bases sitting between them. CDR1 is LNHDA and CDR2 is SQIVND in the germline V gene (reference sequence).

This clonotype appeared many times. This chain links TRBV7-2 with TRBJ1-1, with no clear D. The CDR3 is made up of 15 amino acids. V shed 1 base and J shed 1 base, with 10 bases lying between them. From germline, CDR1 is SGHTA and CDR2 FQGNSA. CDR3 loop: CASSLGGRENTEAFF. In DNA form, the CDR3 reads TGTGCCAGCAGCTTAGGCGGCAGAGAGAACACTGAAGCTTTCTTT. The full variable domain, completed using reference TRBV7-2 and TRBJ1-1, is GAGVSQSPSNKVTEKGKDVELRCDPISGHTALYWYRQSLGQGLEFLIYFQGNSAPDKSGLPSDRFSAERTGGSVSTLTIQRTQQEDSAVYLCASSLGGRENTEAFFGQGTRLTVV.

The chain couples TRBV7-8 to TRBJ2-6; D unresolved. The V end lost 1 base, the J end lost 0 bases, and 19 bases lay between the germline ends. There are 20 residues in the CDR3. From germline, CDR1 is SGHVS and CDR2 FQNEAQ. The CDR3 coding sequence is TGTGCCAGCAGCTTAGGTTCTAGTATGGTGTCAGTCTCTGGGGCCAACGTCCTGACTTTC. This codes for CASSLGSSMVSVSGANVLTF.

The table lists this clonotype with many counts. CDR3 sequence (DNA): TGTGCCAGCTCACCGGACAGGGCTAGCACTGAAGCTTTCTTT. This encodes CASSPDRASTEAFF. The rearrangement links TRBV18 to TRBJ1-1, with 8 bases identical to TRBD1. The length of the CDR3 is 14 residues. Germline V gives CDR1 KGHSH, CDR2 LQKENI. The V gene end was trimmed by 3 bases and the J gene end by 4 bases; junction bases not matched to a gene: 4.

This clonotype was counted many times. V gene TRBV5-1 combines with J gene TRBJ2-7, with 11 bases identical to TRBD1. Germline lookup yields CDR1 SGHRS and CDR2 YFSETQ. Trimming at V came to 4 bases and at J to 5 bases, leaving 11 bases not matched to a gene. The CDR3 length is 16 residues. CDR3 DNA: TGCGCCAGCAGCCTCAAGTCGGGGACAGGGGGACACGAGCAGTACTTC. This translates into CASSLKSGTGGHEQYF.

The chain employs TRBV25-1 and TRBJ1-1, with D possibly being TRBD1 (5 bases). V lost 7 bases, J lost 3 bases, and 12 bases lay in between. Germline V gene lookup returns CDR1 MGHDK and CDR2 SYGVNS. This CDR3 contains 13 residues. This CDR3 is CASMLGVDTEAFF. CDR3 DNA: TGTGCCAGCATGTTAGGGGTGGACACTGAAGCTTTCTTT.

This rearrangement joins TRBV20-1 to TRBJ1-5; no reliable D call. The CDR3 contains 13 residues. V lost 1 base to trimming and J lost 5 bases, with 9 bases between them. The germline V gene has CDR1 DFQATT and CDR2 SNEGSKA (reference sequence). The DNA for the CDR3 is TGCAGTGCTAGAGCAGGTTGGCATCAGCCCCAGCATTTT. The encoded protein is CSARAGWHQPQHF.

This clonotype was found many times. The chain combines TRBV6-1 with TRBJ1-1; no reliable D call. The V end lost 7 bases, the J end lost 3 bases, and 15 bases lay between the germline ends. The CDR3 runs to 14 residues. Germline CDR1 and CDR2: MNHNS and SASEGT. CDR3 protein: CASNTRGSDTEAFF. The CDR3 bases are TGTGCCAGCAATACCCGAGGGAGCGACACTGAAGCTTTCTTT.

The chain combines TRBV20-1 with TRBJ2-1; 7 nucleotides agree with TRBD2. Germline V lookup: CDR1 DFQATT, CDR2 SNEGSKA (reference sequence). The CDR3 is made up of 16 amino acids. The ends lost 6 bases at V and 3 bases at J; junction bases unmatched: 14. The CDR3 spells CSALNQGGRDYNEQFF. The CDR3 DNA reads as TGCAGTGCGCTGAACCAGGGCGGGAGAGACTACAATGAGCAGTTCTTC.

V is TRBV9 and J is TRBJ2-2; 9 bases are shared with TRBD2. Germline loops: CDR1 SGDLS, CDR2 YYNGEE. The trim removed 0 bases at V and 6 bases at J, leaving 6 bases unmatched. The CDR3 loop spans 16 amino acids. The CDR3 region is CASSVGAGGRAGELFF. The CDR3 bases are TGTGCCAGCAGCGTAGGCGCGGGAGGGAGGGCCGGGGAGCTGTTTTTT.